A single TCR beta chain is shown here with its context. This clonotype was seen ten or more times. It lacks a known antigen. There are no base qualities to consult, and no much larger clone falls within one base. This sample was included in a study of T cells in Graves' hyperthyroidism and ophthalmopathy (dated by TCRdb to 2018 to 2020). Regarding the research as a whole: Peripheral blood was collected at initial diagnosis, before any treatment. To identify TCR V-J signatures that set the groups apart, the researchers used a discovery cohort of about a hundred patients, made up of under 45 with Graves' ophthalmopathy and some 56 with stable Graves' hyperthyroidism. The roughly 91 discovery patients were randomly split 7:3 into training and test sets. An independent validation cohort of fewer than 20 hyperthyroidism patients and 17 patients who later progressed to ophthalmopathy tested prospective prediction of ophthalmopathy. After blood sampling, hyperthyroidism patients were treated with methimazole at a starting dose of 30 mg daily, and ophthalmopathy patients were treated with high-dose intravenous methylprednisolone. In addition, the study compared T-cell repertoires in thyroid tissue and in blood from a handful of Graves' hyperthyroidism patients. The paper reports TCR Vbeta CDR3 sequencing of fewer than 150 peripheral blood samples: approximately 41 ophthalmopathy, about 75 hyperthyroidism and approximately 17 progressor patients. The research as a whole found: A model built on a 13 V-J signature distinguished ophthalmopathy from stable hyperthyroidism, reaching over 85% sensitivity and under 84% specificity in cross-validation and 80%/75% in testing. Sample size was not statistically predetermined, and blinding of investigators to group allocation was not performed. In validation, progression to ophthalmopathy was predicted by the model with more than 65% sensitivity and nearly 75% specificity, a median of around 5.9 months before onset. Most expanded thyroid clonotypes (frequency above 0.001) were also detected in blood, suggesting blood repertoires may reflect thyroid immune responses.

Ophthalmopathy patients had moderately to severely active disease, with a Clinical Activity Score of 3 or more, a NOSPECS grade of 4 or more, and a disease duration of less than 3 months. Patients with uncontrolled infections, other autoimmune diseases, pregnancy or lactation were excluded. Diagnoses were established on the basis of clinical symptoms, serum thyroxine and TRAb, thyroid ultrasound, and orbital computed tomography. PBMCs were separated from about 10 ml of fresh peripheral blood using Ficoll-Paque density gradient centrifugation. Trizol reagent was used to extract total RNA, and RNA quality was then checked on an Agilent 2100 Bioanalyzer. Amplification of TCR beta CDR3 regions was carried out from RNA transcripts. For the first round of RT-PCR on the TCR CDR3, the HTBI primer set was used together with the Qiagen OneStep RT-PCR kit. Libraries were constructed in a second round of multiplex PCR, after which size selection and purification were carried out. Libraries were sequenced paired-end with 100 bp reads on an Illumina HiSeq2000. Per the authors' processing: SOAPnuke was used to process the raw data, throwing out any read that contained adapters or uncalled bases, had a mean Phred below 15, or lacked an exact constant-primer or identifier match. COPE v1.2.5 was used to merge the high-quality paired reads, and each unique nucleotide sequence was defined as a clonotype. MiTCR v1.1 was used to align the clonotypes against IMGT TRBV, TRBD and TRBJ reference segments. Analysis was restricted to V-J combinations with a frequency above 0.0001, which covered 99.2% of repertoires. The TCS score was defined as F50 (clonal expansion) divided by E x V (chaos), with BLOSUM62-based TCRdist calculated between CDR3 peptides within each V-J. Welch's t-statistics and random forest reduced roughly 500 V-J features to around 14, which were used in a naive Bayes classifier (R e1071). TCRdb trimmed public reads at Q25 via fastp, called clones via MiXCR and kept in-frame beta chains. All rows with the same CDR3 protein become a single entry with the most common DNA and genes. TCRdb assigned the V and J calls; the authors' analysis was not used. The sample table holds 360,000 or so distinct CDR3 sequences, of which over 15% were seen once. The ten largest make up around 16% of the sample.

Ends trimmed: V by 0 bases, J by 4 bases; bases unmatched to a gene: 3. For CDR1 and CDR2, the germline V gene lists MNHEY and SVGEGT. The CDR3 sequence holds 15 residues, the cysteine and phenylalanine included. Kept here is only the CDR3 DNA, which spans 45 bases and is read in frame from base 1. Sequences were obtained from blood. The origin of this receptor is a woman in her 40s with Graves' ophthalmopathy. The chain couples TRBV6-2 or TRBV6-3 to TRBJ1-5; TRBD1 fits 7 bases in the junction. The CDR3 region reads CASSYSQGRNQPQHF. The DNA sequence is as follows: TGTGCCAGCAGTTACTCACAGGGGCGGAATCAGCCCCAGCATTTT.